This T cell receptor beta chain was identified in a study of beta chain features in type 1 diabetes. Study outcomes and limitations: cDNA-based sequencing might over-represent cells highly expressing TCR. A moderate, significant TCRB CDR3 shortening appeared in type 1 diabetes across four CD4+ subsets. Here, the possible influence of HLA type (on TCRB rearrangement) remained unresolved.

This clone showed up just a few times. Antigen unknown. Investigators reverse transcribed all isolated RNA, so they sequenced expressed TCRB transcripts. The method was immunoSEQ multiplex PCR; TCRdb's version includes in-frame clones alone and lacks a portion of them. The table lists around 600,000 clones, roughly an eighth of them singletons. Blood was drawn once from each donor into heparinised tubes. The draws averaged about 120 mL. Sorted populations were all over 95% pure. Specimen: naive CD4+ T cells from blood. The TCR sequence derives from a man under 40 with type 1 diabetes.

The CDR3: CASSRTTGVYGYTF. DNA of the CDR3: TGTGCCAGCAGCCGAACGACAGGGGTTTATGGCTACACCTTC. The chain recombines TRBV28 with TRBJ1-2; 8 bases align to TRBD1. Losses at the gene ends were 6 bases for V and 5 bases for J; bases not matched to a gene: 8. This CDR3 has 14 amino acids. The V gene's germline CDR1 is MDHEN and CDR2 SYDVKM.